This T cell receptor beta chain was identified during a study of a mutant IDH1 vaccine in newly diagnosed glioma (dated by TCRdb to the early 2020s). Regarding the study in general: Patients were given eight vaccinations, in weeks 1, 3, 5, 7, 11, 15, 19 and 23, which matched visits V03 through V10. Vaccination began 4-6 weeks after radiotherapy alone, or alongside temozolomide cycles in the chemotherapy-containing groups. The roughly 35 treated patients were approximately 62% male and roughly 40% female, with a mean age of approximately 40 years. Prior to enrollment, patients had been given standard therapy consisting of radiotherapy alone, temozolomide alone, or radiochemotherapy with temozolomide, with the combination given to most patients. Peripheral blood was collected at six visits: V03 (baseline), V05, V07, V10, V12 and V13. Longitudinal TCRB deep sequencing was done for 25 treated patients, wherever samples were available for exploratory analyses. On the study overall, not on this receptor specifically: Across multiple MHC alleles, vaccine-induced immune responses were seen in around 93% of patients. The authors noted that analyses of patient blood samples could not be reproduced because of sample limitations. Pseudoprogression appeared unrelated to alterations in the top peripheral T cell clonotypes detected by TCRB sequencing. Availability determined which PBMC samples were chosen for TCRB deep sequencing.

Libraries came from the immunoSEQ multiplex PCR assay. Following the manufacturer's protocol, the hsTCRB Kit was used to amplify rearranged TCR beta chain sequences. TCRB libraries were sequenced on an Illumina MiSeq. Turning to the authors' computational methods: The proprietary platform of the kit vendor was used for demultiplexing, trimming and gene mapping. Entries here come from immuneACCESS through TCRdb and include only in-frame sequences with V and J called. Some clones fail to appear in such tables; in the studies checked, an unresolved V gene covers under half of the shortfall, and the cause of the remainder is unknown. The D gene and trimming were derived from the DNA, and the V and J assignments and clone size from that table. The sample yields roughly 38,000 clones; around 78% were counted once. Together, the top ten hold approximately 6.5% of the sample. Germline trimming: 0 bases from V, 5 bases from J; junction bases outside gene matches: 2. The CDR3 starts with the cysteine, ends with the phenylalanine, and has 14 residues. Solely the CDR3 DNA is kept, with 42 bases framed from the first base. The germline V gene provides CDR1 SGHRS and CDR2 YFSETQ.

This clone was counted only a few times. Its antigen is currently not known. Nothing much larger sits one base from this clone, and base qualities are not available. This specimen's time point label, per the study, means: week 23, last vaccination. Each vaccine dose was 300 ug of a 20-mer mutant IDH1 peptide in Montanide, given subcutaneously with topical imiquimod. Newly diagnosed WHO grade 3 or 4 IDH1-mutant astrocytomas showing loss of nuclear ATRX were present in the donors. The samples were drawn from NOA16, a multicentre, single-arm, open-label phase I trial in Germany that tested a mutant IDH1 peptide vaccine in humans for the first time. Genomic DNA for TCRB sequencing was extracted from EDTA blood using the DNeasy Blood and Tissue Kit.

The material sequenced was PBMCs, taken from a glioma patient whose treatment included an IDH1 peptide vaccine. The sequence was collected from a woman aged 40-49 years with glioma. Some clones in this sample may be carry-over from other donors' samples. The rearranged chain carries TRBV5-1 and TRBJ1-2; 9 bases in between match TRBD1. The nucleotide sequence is TGCGCCAGCAGCTTGGGGGACAGGGTGTATGGCTACACCTTC. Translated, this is CASSLGDRVYGYTF.